The rows below give T cell receptor beta chains drawn from one sample of a study of blood T cell repertoires in COVID-19. The assay was immunoSEQ multiplex PCR, and TCRdb's table has in-frame clones only and misses some. Of tens of thousands of clones in the sample, about 91% were seen once. Sequences were obtained from peripheral blood. The receptors come from a human donor with active COVID-19. The donor label of this sample is uncertain. Both conserved end residues are part of each CDR3. Fields, in order: clone size, D gene, J gene, V gene, CDR3 protein, CDR3 DNA. A D gene is named only where the DNA matches it firmly. Part of the rows lack a size; the others show once, few, many or a class for expanded clones.

size: .
D: TRBD2
J: TRBJ2-1
V: TRBV10-3
CDR3: CAISGLAGFNEQFF
DNA: TGTGCCATCAGTGGACTAGCGGGCTTCAATGAGCAGTTCTTC

size: .
D: TRBD1
J: TRBJ1-5
V: TRBV7-9
CDR3: CASSSDRGPQPQHF
DNA: TGTGCCAGCAGCTCGGACAGGGGGCCTCAGCCCCAGCATTTT

size: .
D: TRBD1
J: TRBJ1-6
V: TRBV28
CDR3: CASSSMTGRVSPLHF
DNA: TGTGCCAGCAGTTCCATGACAGGGAGAGTCTCACCCCTCCACTTT

size: .
D: TRBD1
J: TRBJ2-3
V: TRBV28
CDR3: CASSLQGALSTDTQYF
DNA: TGTGCCAGCAGTCTACAGGGGGCCCTAAGCACAGATACGCAGTATTTT

size: .
D: TRBD2
J: TRBJ2-1
V: TRBV5-1
CDR3: CASSTGQTGLAGGNEQFF
DNA: TGCGCCAGCAGCACGGGACAAACCGGACTAGCGGGAGGAAATGAGCAGTTCTTC

size: .
D: .
J: TRBJ2-7
V: TRBV4-3
CDR3: CASSQEVVRGNHEQYF
DNA: TGCGCCAGCAGCCAAGAGGTCGTCAGGGGAAACCACGAGCAGTACTTC

size: .
D: .
J: TRBJ2-3
V: TRBV2
CDR3: CASSELPVTISNTQYF
DNA: TGTGCCAGCAGTGAATTGCCGGTCACTATATCAAATACGCAGTATTTT

size: .
D: TRBD2
J: TRBJ2-3
V: TRBV28
CDR3: CASSHQAGAGGDTQYF
DNA: TGTGCCAGCAGCCATCAAGCGGGAGCCGGAGGAGATACGCAGTATTTT

size: .
D: TRBD1
J: TRBJ1-1
V: TRBV2
CDR3: CASRTEGAGGTEAFF
DNA: TGTGCCAGCAGGACCGAAGGGGCAGGGGGAACTGAAGCTTTCTTT

size: .
D: TRBD2
J: TRBJ2-3
V: TRBV9
CDR3: CASSVGLAGEDTQYF
DNA: TGTGCCAGCAGCGTAGGACTAGCGGGTGAAGATACGCAGTATTTT

size: .
D: .
J: TRBJ2-7
V: TRBV18
CDR3: CASSPPSVAYEQYF
DNA: TGTGCCAGCTCACCACCGTCTGTCGCCTACGAGCAGTACTTC

size: once
D: .
J: TRBJ1-4
V: TRBV11-3
CDR3: CASRSREGEKLFF
DNA: TGTGCCAGCAGATCCAGGGAGGGGGAAAAACTGTTTTTT

size: .
D: TRBD1
J: TRBJ1-2
V: TRBV5-1
CDR3: CASSLQGASNYGYTF
DNA: TGCGCCAGCAGCTTGCAGGGGGCCTCTAACTATGGCTACACCTTC

size: few
D: TRBD2
J: TRBJ2-5
V: TRBV4-3
CDR3: CASSQVTSGTETQYF
DNA: TGCGCCAGCAGCCAAGTGACTAGCGGGACTGAGACCCAGTACTTC

size: once
D: TRBD1
J: TRBJ2-7
V: TRBV6-2/TRBV6-3
CDR3: CASSYSGQGYF
DNA: TGTGCCAGCAGTTACTCGGGACAGGGGTACTTC

size: .
D: .
J: TRBJ2-7
V: TRBV6-1
CDR3: CASSALWAGASYEQYF
DNA: TGTGCCAGCAGTGCCCTTTGGGCGGGCGCCTCCTACGAGCAGTACTTC

size: .
D: .
J: TRBJ2-7
V: TRBV27
CDR3: CASSLSQSQIGGYEQYF
DNA: TGTGCCAGCAGTTTATCGCAGAGCCAAATAGGAGGATACGAGCAGTACTTC

size: .
D: TRBD2
J: TRBJ2-7
V: TRBV29-1
CDR3: CSVQSGRSSYEQYF
DNA: TGCAGCGTTCAAAGCGGGAGGAGCTCCTACGAGCAGTACTTC

size: .
D: TRBD2
J: TRBJ2-7
V: TRBV6-2/TRBV6-3
CDR3: CASSYSISSGSYEQYF
DNA: TGTGCCAGCAGTTACTCGATCTCTAGCGGATCCTACGAGCAGTACTTC

size: .
D: .
J: TRBJ2-7
V: TRBV7-2
CDR3: CASSTTQGPYEQYF
DNA: TGTGCCAGCAGCACAACACAGGGCCCCTACGAGCAGTACTTC

size: .
D: .
J: TRBJ2-6
V: TRBV4-1
CDR3: CASSQGQAGANVLTF
DNA: TGCGCCAGCAGCCAAGGACAGGCTGGGGCCAACGTCCTGACTTTC

size: .
D: .
J: TRBJ2-1
V: TRBV7-9
CDR3: CASGEFEQFF
DNA: TGTGCCAGCGGGGAGTTCGAGCAGTTCTTC

size: .
D: .
J: TRBJ1-3
V: TRBV10-3
CDR3: CASNSGNTIYF
DNA: TGTGCCTCCAACTCTGGAAACACCATATATTTT

size: .
D: TRBD1
J: TRBJ1-2
V: TRBV5-4
CDR3: CASSSTGGYGYTF
DNA: TGTGCCAGCAGCTCGACAGGGGGCTATGGCTACACCTTC

size: .
D: .
J: TRBJ1-6
V: TRBV3-1/TRBV3-2
CDR3: CASSRQNNSPLHF
DNA: TGTGCCAGCAGCCGACAGAATAATTCACCCCTCCACTTT

size: few
D: .
J: TRBJ1-2
V: TRBV11-3
CDR3: CASSLEGRDSNYGYTF
DNA: TGTGCCAGCAGCTTAGAAGGGAGGGATTCTAACTATGGCTACACCTTC

size: .
D: .
J: TRBJ1-1
V: TRBV12-5
CDR3: CASGLVVGQPNTEAFF
DNA: TGTGCTAGTGGTTTGGTTGTAGGACAGCCGAACACTGAAGCTTTCTTT

size: .
D: .
J: TRBJ1-5
V: TRBV24-1
CDR3: CATWDSNQPQHF
DNA: TGTGCCACTTGGGACTCCAATCAGCCCCAGCATTTT

size: .
D: .
J: TRBJ2-7
V: TRBV28
CDR3: CASSSSGSPRGEQYF
DNA: TGTGCCAGCAGTTCCTCAGGGTCCCCTCGAGGCGAGCAGTACTTC

size: .
D: TRBD2
J: TRBJ2-1
V: TRBV27
CDR3: CASSPLAGLYNEQFF
DNA: TGTGCCAGCAGCCCACTAGCGGGACTATACAATGAGCAGTTCTTC

size: .
D: TRBD1
J: TRBJ1-1
V: TRBV5-1
CDR3: CASSNTGTGPEAFF
DNA: TGCGCCAGCAGCAATACCGGGACAGGGCCTGAAGCTTTCTTT

size: .
D: .
J: TRBJ2-7
V: TRBV5-4
CDR3: CASSLVLQGGSSYEQYF
DNA: TGTGCCAGCAGCCTAGTTCTACAGGGCGGGAGCTCCTACGAGCAGTACTTC

size: .
D: .
J: TRBJ2-1
V: TRBV6-5
CDR3: CASSYSMQDYRFF
DNA: TGTGCCAGCAGTTACTCGATGCAGGACTATCGGTTCTTC

size: .
D: .
J: TRBJ2-7
V: TRBV28
CDR3: CASSWGVEQYF
DNA: TGTGCCAGCAGTTGGGGCGTCGAGCAGTACTTC

size: .
D: .
J: TRBJ1-1
V: TRBV28
CDR3: CASMLPSAGTEAFF
DNA: TGTGCCAGCATGCTACCGAGCGCAGGGACTGAAGCTTTCTTT

size: .
D: .
J: TRBJ1-4
V: TRBV25-1
CDR3: CASSAGQWEKLFF
DNA: TGTGCCAGCAGTGCCGGACAGTGGGAAAAACTGTTTTTT

size: .
D: TRBD1
J: TRBJ1-6
V: TRBV7-2
CDR3: CASSLGGTGTGDSPLHF
DNA: TGTGCCAGCAGCTTAGGCGGGACAGGGACCGGGGATTCACCCCTCCACTTT

size: .
D: .
J: TRBJ1-1
V: TRBV18
CDR3: CASSPGESGVTEAFF
DNA: TGTGCCAGCTCACCGGGAGAATCAGGGGTGACTGAAGCTTTCTTT

size: once
D: .
J: TRBJ2-7
V: TRBV7-8
CDR3: CASSLAPGLNYEQYF
DNA: TGTGCCAGCAGCTTAGCTCCGGGACTGAACTACGAGCAGTACTTC

size: few
D: .
J: TRBJ1-3
V: TRBV11-3
CDR3: CASSQRESFGNTIYF
DNA: TGTGCCAGCAGCCAAAGGGAGTCCTTTGGAAACACCATATATTTT

size: .
D: .
J: TRBJ1-2
V: TRBV28
CDR3: CASSSPPTSNYGYTF
DNA: TGTGCCAGCAGTTCTCCTCCCACAAGTAACTATGGCTACACCTTC

size: once
D: .
J: TRBJ2-5
V: TRBV7-7
CDR3: CASSLGTAQETQYF
DNA: TGTGCCAGCAGCTTAGGGACAGCCCAAGAGACCCAGTACTTC

size: .
D: .
J: TRBJ1-1
V: TRBV27
CDR3: CASNTPTGKGNTEAFF
DNA: TGTGCCAGCAACACTCCAACAGGGAAGGGGAACACTGAAGCTTTCTTT

size: once
D: .
J: TRBJ2-1
V: TRBV9
CDR3: CASSVGGGVGSYNEQFF
DNA: TGTGCCAGCAGCGTAGGAGGGGGAGTTGGTTCCTACAATGAGCAGTTCTTC

size: .
D: .
J: TRBJ2-1
V: TRBV2
CDR3: CASQGTSAYNEQFF
DNA: TGTGCCAGCCAAGGGACTTCCGCTTACAATGAGCAGTTCTTC

size: .
D: .
J: TRBJ1-1
V: TRBV14
CDR3: CASSQRPGTSNTEAFF
DNA: TGTGCCAGCAGCCAACGACCCGGGACATCGAACACTGAAGCTTTCTTT

size: .
D: TRBD1
J: TRBJ1-2
V: TRBV5-6
CDR3: CASIQGSNYGYTF
DNA: TGTGCCAGTATACAGGGGAGCAACTATGGCTACACCTTC

size: .
D: .
J: TRBJ1-1
V: TRBV7-9
CDR3: CASSLDRDTEAFF
DNA: TGTGCCAGCAGCTTAGACAGGGACACTGAAGCTTTCTTT

size: .
D: TRBD1
J: TRBJ1-5
V: TRBV5-6
CDR3: CASSLRRTGGSNQPQHF
DNA: TGTGCCAGCAGCTTAAGACGGACAGGGGGGAGCAATCAGCCCCAGCATTTT

size: .
D: .
J: TRBJ2-3
V: TRBV10-3
CDR3: CAISDSPQGDTQYF
DNA: TGTGCCATCAGTGATTCCCCGCAGGGGGATACGCAGTATTTT

size: .
D: TRBD1
J: TRBJ2-7
V: TRBV7-2
CDR3: CASRRTGTGSYEQYF
DNA: TGTGCCAGCAGGCGGACCGGGACAGGGTCCTACGAGCAGTACTTC

size: .
D: .
J: TRBJ2-1
V: TRBV25-1
CDR3: CASSVDRTGEQFF
DNA: TGTGCCAGCAGTGTCGACAGGACCGGTGAGCAGTTCTTC

size: .
D: TRBD1
J: TRBJ2-7
V: TRBV15
CDR3: CATSGGLGQATYEQYF
DNA: TGTGCCACCAGTGGGGGCCTAGGACAGGCCACCTACGAGCAGTACTTC

size: .
D: .
J: TRBJ2-1
V: TRBV28
CDR3: CASSYSGVHEQFF
DNA: TGTGCCAGCAGTTATTCAGGGGTACATGAGCAGTTCTTC

size: once
D: TRBD1
J: TRBJ2-1
V: TRBV19
CDR3: CASSIDGTGVSNEQFF
DNA: TGTGCCAGTAGTATTGACGGGACAGGGGTAAGCAATGAGCAGTTCTTC

size: .
D: TRBD1
J: TRBJ2-5
V: TRBV7-2
CDR3: CASSFGTGSKETQYF
DNA: TGTGCCAGCAGCTTCGGGACAGGGAGTAAAGAGACCCAGTACTTC

size: .
D: TRBD2
J: TRBJ2-2
V: TRBV4-1
CDR3: CASRRAGESAGELFF
DNA: TGCGCCAGCAGGCGAGCGGGAGAATCCGCCGGGGAGCTGTTTTTT

size: .
D: .
J: TRBJ1-5
V: TRBV11-2
CDR3: CASSLIGTPDQPQHF
DNA: TGTGCCAGCAGCTTAATTGGGACACCCGATCAGCCCCAGCATTTT

size: .
D: .
J: TRBJ2-7
V: TRBV18
CDR3: CASSPVSDTSYEQYF
DNA: TGTGCCAGCTCACCTGTCTCAGACACCTCCTACGAGCAGTACTTC

size: .
D: TRBD2
J: TRBJ2-1
V: TRBV11-2
CDR3: CASRFGTSETTEQFF
DNA: TGTGCCAGCAGGTTCGGGACTAGCGAAACGACTGAGCAGTTCTTC